The 22 T cell receptor beta chains in this list originate from one sample, sequenced in a study of T cells in Graves' hyperthyroidism and ophthalmopathy. Amplified TCR beta CDR3 regions came from RNA transcripts. A first-round RT-PCR of the TCR CDR3 used the HTBI primer set. One entry per CDR3 protein results from TCRdb running MiXCR on the multiplex PCR reads. The sample lists about 500,000 distinct CDR3 sequences; about 16% were seen once. Sequencing used blood. These receptors were obtained from a woman in her twenties or thirties with Graves' ophthalmopathy.

There are many counts of this clonotype. This chain links TRBV6-1 with TRBJ2-7; D may match TRBD1 or TRBD2 (6 bases each). V was clipped by 7 bases and J by 6 bases, with 13 bases between them. Germline V lookup: CDR1 MNHNS, CDR2 SASEGT. The CDR3 extends over 12 amino acids. CDR3 loop: CASNSGGVEQYF. The CDR3 nucleotides read TGTGCCAGCAACTCCGGGGGCGTCGAGCAGTACTTC.

This clonotype was picked up many times. The chain joins TRBV7-9 to TRBJ1-4; D not resolved. There are 13 residues in the CDR3. Trimming left V 3 bases short and J 5 bases short, with 7 bases between. In germline, CDR1 is SEHNR, CDR2 FQNEAQ (reference sequence). The CDR3 DNA sequence: TGTGCCAGCAGCTTGGCTGGGAATGAAAAACTGTTTTTT. Its translation: CASSLAGNEKLFF.

This clonotype came up a few times. The chain combines TRBV6-1 with TRBJ1-5; 9 bases fit TRBD1. V gave up 6 bases and J gave up 4 bases; unmatched junction bases: 7. CDR1 and CDR2 (germline): MNHNS, SASEGT. The CDR3 sequence is 15 residues long. Here the CDR3 reads CASSQGTGRNQPQHF. CDR3 DNA sequence: TGTGCCAGCAGCCAAGGGACAGGGAGAAATCAGCCCCAGCATTTT.

In its sample, this clonotype was seen a few times. The chain recombines TRBV25-1 with TRBJ2-3, with unresolved D. The V end was cut by 5 bases, the J end by 2 bases, with 14 bases between. There are 15 residues in the CDR3. Germline CDR1 is MGHDK and CDR2 is SYGVNS. The CDR3 is CASSLIQETTDTQYF. DNA for the CDR3: TGTGCCAGCAGTCTTATCCAGGAGACCACAGATACGCAGTATTTT.

This clonotype was found a few times. The chain is built from TRBV3-1 and TRBJ2-4, with D perhaps given as TRBD1 or TRBD2 (5 bases each). Germline loops: CDR1 LGHDT, CDR2 YNNKEL (reference sequence). V lost 5 bases to trimming and J lost 1 base, with 9 bases between them. The CDR3 totals 14 residues. The CDR3 spells CASSARDAKNIQYF. CDR3 coding DNA: TGTGCCAGCAGCGCCCGGGACGCCAAAAACATTCAGTACTTC. The whole variable domain, filled in from reference TRBV3-1 and TRBJ2-4, reads DTAVSQTPKYLVTQMGNDKSIKCEQNLGHDTMYWYKQDSKKFLKIMFSYNNKELIINETVPNRFSPKSPDKAHLNLHINSLELGDSAVYFCASSARDAKNIQYFGAGTRLSVL.

This clonotype was seen a handful of times. The V call is TRBV7-9, the J call TRBJ2-7; D not certain. Germline assignment: CDR1 SEHNR and CDR2 FQNEAQ (reference sequence). The CDR3 loop spans 12 amino acids. With 5 bases removed from V and 3 bases from J, the gap between germline ends came to 8 bases. DNA of the CDR3: TGTGCCAGCAGCGAAGGATACTACGAGCAGTACTTC. The encoded protein is CASSEGYYEQYF.

At least ten counts were recorded for this clonotype. This sequence joins TRBV3-1 and TRBJ2-1; no clear D gene. CDR1 is LGHDT, CDR2 YNNKEL, per germline (reference sequence). Trimming left V 0 bases short and J 3 bases short, with 9 bases between. The CDR3 totals 15 residues. The CDR3 loop is CASSQDRQVYNEQFF. CDR3 coding DNA: TGTGCCAGCAGCCAAGACCGGCAGGTCTACAATGAGCAGTTCTTC.

This clonotype was observed a handful of times. The rearrangement uses TRBV2 and TRBJ2-3; TRBD2 agrees at 9 bases. CDR1 is SNHLY, CDR2 FYNNEI, per germline. The CDR3 loop spans 16 amino acids. V was pared by 4 bases and J by 4 bases, with 9 bases of the junction left unmatched. The CDR3 region has the DNA TGTGCCAGCAGTGCGAGAATAGCGGGAGTTGCAGATACGCAGTATTTT. This translates into CASSARIAGVADTQYF.

The V and J genes are TRBV4-2 and TRBJ1-2; D unclear. The CDR3 spans 15 residues. CDR1 is LGHNA and CDR2 is YNFKEQ in the germline V gene. V dropped 0 bases and J dropped 6 bases, with 14 bases sitting between them. The CDR3 coding sequence is TGTGCCAGCAGCCAAGATACCAAAATGACAAATGGCTACACCTTC. Amino acids: CASSQDTKMTNGYTF.

This clonotype was recorded at least ten times. The chain couples TRBV5-6 to TRBJ1-1; D may be TRBD1 (6 bases). The CDR3 loop spans 15 amino acids. V gave up 0 bases and J gave up 0 bases, with 9 bases separating them. Germline CDR1 reads SGHDT; CDR2 reads YYEEEE. The CDR3 protein is CASSLGGDMNTEAFF. Here the CDR3 DNA reads TGTGCCAGCAGCTTGGGGGGGGACATGAACACTGAAGCTTTCTTT.

In its sample, this clonotype was seen many times. V gene TRBV7-3 combines with J gene TRBJ1-1; tentatively, D is TRBD1 (6 bases). The germline CDR1 and CDR2 sequences are SGHTA and FQGTGA. The CDR3 has 15 amino acids. V lost 2 bases and J 2 bases, leaving 12 bases between the germline ends. The CDR3 is CASSLSGTPNTEAFF. The CDR3 nucleotides are TGTGCCAGCAGCTTATCCGGGACACCTAACACTGAAGCTTTCTTT.

This clonotype was recorded a few times. This chain links TRBV20-1 with TRBJ1-1; no reliable D call. Germline lookup yields CDR1 DFQATT and CDR2 SNEGSKA (reference sequence). The CDR3 is 12 residues long. With 1 base removed from V and 0 bases from J, the gap between germline ends came to 3 bases. In DNA form, the CDR3 reads TGCAGTGCTAGAGTTTTGAACACTGAAGCTTTCTTT. This codes for CSARVLNTEAFF.

This clonotype was observed at least ten times. The rearrangement joins TRBV3-1 to TRBJ2-7; possibly TRBD1 for D (6 bases). CDR1 and CDR2 from the germline V gene are LGHDT and YNNKEL (reference sequence). The CDR3 runs to 14 residues. V was shortened by 4 bases and J by 6 bases, with 16 bases between the two germline ends. The CDR3 DNA reads as TGTGCCAGCAGCCCTATGACAGGTACTGGCGAGCAGTACTTC. This encodes CASSPMTGTGEQYF.

This clonotype has a count of ten or more. The CDR3 loop reads CASSRTGFSNQPQHF. The CDR3 nucleotides read TGTGCCAGCAGCCGGACAGGGTTTAGCAATCAGCCCCAGCATTTT. The rearrangement links TRBV3-1 to TRBJ1-5, with 8 positions matching TRBD1. Trimming at V came to 4 bases and at J to 0 bases, leaving 2 bases not matched to a gene. CDR1 is LGHDT and CDR2 is YNNKEL in the germline V gene (reference sequence). This CDR3 is built from 15 residues. The full variable domain, its missing parts supplied by reference TRBV3-1 and TRBJ1-5, is DTAVSQTPKYLVTQMGNDKSIKCEQNLGHDTMYWYKQDSKKFLKIMFSYNNKELIINETVPNRFSPKSPDKAHLNLHINSLELGDSAVYFCASSRTGFSNQPQHFGDGTRLSIL.

About this clonotype itself: One end of the junction varies from germline; a read error may be responsible. The rearrangement joins TRBV6-1 to TRBJ2-7, with TRBD2 matching 7 bases. This CDR3 spans 14 amino acids. The germline gives CDR1 MNHNS, CDR2 SASEGT. CDR3 sequence reads: CASKLRDGDYEQHF. The DNA for the CDR3 is TGTGCCAGCAAACTCCGGGACGGGGACTACGAGCAGCACTTC.

About this clonotype: The junction does not match germline at one end; this may be a read error. This rearrangement joins TRBV20-1 to TRBJ2-2, with D possibly TRBD2 on 5 matching bases. The CDR3 spans 12 residues. Germline CDR1 is DFQATT and CDR2 is SNEGSKA (reference sequence). Here the CDR3 DNA reads TGCAGTGCTAGGTCCTTCACCGGGGAGCTGGTTTTT. Residues: CSARSFTGELVF.

This clonotype appeared a few times. The chain carries TRBV28 and TRBJ1-1, with 10 bases fitting TRBD1. The CDR3 contains 16 residues. With V trimmed by 4 bases and J by 8 bases, 13 bases remained unmatched. Germline V gene data show CDR1 as MDHEN and CDR2 as SYDVKM. In DNA, the CDR3 is TGTGCCAGCAGTTCCCCCCTGGACAGGGGGGATCTCGAAGCTTTCTTT. Encoded protein: CASSSPLDRGDLEAFF.

This clonotype was seen ten or more times. This rearrangement joins TRBV27 to TRBJ2-7; 8 nucleotides align to TRBD1. Germline V gene sequence: CDR1 MNHEY, CDR2 SMNVEV (reference sequence). This CDR3 is built from 14 residues. Germline trimming cut 6 bases from V and 6 bases from J; bases unmatched to any gene: 10. The CDR3 DNA reads as TGTGCCAGCAGGACGACAGGGGCCCCCATCGAGCAGTACTTC. Residues: CASRTTGAPIEQYF.

In this sample, this clonotype turned up many times. This rearrangement joins TRBV24-1 to TRBJ2-2; 7 positions match TRBD2. Germline-derived CDR1 and CDR2 are KGHDR and SFDVKD. The CDR3 is 17 amino acids. After removal of 0 bases from V and 1 base from J, the junction contained 4 bases not matched to a gene. CDR3 sequence: CATSDLSSGGNTGELFF. The CDR3 DNA follows: TGTGCCACCAGTGATTTGTCTTCGGGAGGGAACACCGGGGAGCTGTTTTTT.

This clonotype was observed a few times. The CDR3 spells CSVSVTGAYEQYF. The CDR3 nucleotides read TGCAGCGTTAGCGTCACAGGTGCCTACGAGCAGTACTTC. The chain recombines TRBV29-1 with TRBJ2-7, with a weak D call TRBD1 (5 bases). CDR1 is SQVTM, CDR2 ANQGSEA, per germline. The ends were cut back, 5 bases at V and 2 bases at J, with 13 bases in the middle. This CDR3 region has 13 residues.

This clonotype has ten or more counts. This chain uses TRBV12-3 or TRBV12-4 with TRBJ1-3, with D possibly matching TRBD1 (6 bases). The CDR3 runs 15 residues. V gave up 8 bases and J gave up 1 base, with 15 bases separating them. DNA of the CDR3: TGTGCCAGCGCTGCTGCGACAGGATCTGGAAACACCATATATTTT. Protein: CASAAATGSGNTIYF.

The table lists this clonotype with many counts. The chain joins TRBV5-1 to TRBJ2-5, with D possibly TRBD2 on 5 matching bases. Germline values: CDR1 SGHRS, CDR2 YFSETQ. The CDR3 sequence is 15 residues long. Trimming removed 0 bases from V and 5 bases from J, with 14 bases in between. CDR3 coding DNA: TGCGCCAGCAGCTTGGGGGAGAGGCTACGGGAGACCCAGTACTTC. Translated: CASSLGERLRETQYF.